The subject of this entry is one TCR beta chain. This sample is part of a study of OX40 agonist ivuxolimab in advanced cancers. Study at large: A male proportion of about 86% was recorded, with mean age approximately 56 years and range roughly 23 to 79.

The data were produced by immunoSEQ multiplex PCR, yet TCRdb's version contains in-frame clones alone and is incomplete. Among roughly 44,000 clones, 65% to 85% were seen once, and the ten largest hold roughly 6.8%. Looked up from germline, CDR1 is SEHNR and CDR2 is FQNEAQ (reference sequence). CDR3 length: 17 amino acids. Between the trimmed V and J ends, which lost 0 bases and 5 bases, there was a span of 18 bases. The sequence was obtained from an adult with an advanced solid tumor such as melanoma, head and neck, liver or kidney cancer. The sequencing used CD4+ or CD8+ T cells sorted from blood, collected in a trial of the OX40 agonist ivuxolimab. This sequence joins TRBV7-9 and TRBJ2-3, with D possibly matching TRBD2 (6 bases). As DNA, the CDR3 is TGTGCCAGCAGCTTAGCGGGTACCGGGAGTTATCTAGATACGCAGTATTTT. It codes for CASSLAGTGSYLDTQYF.